The clone carrying this T cell receptor (beta chain) was detected only once. This record belongs to a study of blood T cell repertoires in COVID-19. Looked up from germline, CDR1 is GTSNPN and CDR2 is SVGIG (reference sequence). This CDR3 spans 12 amino acids. TCRdb's table, derived via immunoSEQ multiplex PCR, lists solely in-frame clones and lacks some. This table has tens of thousands of clones, about 80% appearing once. The V and J genes are TRBV30 and TRBJ1-1, with TRBD1 as a possible D gene (6 bases). The sample comprised peripheral blood. This clonotype was obtained from a human donor in a cohort sampled during active COVID-19. CDR3 nucleotides: TGTGGGGTTCACAGGGTAGGGACTGAAGCTTTCTTT. Its translation is CGVHRVGTEAFF.